The entry below gives a single TCR beta chain sequence along with its context. As yet, its antigen is unknown. According to the study, genomic DNA was the template for TCR beta VDJ and CDR3 profiling. TCRdb fed the reads into MiXCR, producing one record per CDR3 protein. The sample has approximately 270,000 distinct CDR3 sequences, approximately 55% seen once; the top ten hold 8%. This entry comes from a study of CD8+CD57+ T cells in acquired aplastic anemia. The study, taken as a whole, reports: Comparison of patients with controls identified roughly 30 shared CD8+ CDR3 sequences.

The V gene's germline CDR1 is SGHKS and CDR2 YYEKEE (reference sequence). The V segment lost 4 bases and the J segment 2 bases; nucleotides outside the gene matches: 5. The CDR3 runs to 15 residues. Sequencing input: sorted CD4+, CD8+, or CD8+CD57+ T cells (not recorded which) from PBMCs. The genes are TRBV5-5 and TRBJ2-7, with 11 bases matching TRBD2. The TCR was taken from a human donor with severe aplastic anemia or a healthy control (not recorded which). This CDR3 reads CASSLTSGVAYEQYF. The CDR3 coding sequence is TGTGCCAGCAGCCTGACTAGCGGGGTTGCCTACGAGCAGTACTTC.